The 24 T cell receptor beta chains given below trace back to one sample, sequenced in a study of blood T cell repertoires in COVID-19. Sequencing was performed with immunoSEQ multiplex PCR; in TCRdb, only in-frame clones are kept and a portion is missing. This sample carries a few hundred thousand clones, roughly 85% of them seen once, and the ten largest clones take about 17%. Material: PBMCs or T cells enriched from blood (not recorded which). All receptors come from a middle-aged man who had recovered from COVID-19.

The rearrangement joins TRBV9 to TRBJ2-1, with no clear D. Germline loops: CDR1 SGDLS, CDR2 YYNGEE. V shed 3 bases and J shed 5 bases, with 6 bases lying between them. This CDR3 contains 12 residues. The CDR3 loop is CASSDPDNEQFF. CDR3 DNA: TGTGCCAGCAGCGACCCGGACAATGAGCAGTTCTTC. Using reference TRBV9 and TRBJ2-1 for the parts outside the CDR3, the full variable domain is DSGVTQTPKHLITATGQRVTLRCSPRSGDLSVYWYQQSLDQGLQFLIQYYNGEERAKGNILERFSAQQFPDLHSELNLSSLELGDSALYFCASSDPDNEQFFGPGTRLTVL.

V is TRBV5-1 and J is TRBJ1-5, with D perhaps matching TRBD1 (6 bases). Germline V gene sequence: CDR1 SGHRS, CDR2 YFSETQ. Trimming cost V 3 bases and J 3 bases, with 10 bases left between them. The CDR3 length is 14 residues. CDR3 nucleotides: TGCGCCAGCAGCTCGGGACAACCCAATCAGCCCCAGCATTTT. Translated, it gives CASSSGQPNQPQHF.

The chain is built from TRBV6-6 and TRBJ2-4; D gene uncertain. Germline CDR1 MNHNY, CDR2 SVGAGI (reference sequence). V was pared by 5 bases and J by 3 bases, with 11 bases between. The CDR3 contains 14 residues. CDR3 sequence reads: CASSNPRSKNIQYF. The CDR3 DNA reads TGTGCCAGCAGTAATCCTAGAAGCAAAAACATTCAGTACTTC.

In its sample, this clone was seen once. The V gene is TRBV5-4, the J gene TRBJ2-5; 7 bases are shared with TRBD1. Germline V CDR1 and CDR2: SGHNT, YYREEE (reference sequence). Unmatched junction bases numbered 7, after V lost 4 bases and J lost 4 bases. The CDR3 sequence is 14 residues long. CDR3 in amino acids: CASSAQGQLETQYF. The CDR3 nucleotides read TGTGCCAGCAGCGCTCAGGGACAGTTAGAGACCCAGTACTTC. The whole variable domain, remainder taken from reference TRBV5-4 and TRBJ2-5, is ETGVTQSPTHLIKTRGQQVTLRCSSQSGHNTVSWYQQALGQGPQFIFQYYREEENGRGNFPPRFSGLQFPNYSSELNVNALELDDSALYLCASSAQGQLETQYFGPGTRLLVL.

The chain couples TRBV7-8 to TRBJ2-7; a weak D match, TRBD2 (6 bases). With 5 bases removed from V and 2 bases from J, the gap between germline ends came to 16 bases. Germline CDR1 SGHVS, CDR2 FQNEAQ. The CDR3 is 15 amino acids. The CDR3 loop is CASSRAGTRTYEQYF. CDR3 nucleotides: TGTGCCAGCAGCCGAGCTGGGACTCGTACCTACGAGCAGTACTTC.

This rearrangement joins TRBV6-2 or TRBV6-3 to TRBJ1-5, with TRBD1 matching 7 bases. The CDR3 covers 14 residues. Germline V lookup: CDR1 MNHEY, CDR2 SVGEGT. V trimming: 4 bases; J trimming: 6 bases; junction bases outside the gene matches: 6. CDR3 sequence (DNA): TGTGCCAGCAGTTTGGGGGACAGAATTCAGCCCCAGCATTTT. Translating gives CASSLGDRIQPQHF.

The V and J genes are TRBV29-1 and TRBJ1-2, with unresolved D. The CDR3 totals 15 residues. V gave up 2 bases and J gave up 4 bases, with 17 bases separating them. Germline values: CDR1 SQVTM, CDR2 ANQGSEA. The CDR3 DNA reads TGCAGCGTTGAACTTAGCCGTCCTAGTTCCTATGGCTACACCTTC. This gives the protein CSVELSRPSSYGYTF.

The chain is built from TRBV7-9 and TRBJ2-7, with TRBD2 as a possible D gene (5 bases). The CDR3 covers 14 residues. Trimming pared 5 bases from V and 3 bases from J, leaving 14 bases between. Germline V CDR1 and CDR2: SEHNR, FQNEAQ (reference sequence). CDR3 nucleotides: TGTGCCAGCAGCACGCATACTAGTTTCTACGAGCAGTACTTC. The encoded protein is CASSTHTSFYEQYF.

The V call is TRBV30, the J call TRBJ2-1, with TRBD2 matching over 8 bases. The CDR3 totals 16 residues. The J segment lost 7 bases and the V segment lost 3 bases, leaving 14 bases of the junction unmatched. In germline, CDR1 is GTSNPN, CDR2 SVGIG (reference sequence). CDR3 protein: CAWRRAGVSIWNEQFF. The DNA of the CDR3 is TGTGCCTGGAGACGAGCGGGAGTCAGTATATGGAATGAGCAGTTCTTC.

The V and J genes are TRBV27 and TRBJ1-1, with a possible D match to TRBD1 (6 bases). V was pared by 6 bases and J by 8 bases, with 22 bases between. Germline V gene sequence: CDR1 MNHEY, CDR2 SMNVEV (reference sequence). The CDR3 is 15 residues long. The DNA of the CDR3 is TGTGCCAGCAGCCCCGGGGGGGGACACCCGCTGGAAGCTTTCTTT. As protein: CASSPGGGHPLEAFF.

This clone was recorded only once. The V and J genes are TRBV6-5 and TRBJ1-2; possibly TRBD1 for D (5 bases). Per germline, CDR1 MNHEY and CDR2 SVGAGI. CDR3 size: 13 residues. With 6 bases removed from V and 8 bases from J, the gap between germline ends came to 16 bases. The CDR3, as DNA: TGTGCCAGCAGAGAGGGAGGGGTCAGAGGCTACACCTTC. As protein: CASREGGVRGYTF.

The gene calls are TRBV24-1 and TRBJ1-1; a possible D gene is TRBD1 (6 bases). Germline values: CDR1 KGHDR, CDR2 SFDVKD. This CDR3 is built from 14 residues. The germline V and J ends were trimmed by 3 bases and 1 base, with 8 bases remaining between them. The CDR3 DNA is TGTGCCACCAGTGATCCCAGGGGGAACACTGAAGCTTTCTTT. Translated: CATSDPRGNTEAFF.

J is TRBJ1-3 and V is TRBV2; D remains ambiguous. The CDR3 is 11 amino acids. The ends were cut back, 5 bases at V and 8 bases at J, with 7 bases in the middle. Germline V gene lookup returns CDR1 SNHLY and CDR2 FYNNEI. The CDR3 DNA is TGTGCCAGCAGTTTCGTAGACACCATATATTTT. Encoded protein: CASSFVDTIYF.

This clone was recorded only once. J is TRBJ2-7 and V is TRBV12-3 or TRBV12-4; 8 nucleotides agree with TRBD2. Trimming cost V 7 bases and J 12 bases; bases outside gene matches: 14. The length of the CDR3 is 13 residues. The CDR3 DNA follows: TGTGCCAGCACGACAGGAGCGGGAGATCTTCGGTACTTC. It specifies CASTTGAGDLRYF.

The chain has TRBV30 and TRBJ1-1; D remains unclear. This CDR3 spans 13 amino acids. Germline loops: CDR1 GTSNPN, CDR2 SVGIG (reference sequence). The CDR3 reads CVHVTSEWTEAFF. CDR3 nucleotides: TGTGTGCATGTAACATCCGAATGGACTGAAGCTTTCTTT.

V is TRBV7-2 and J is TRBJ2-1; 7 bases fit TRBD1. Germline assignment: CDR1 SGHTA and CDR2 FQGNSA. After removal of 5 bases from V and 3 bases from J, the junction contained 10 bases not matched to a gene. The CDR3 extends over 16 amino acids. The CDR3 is CASSKTRDSSYNEQFF. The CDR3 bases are TGTGCCAGCAGCAAAACCCGGGACAGTAGCTACAATGAGCAGTTCTTC.

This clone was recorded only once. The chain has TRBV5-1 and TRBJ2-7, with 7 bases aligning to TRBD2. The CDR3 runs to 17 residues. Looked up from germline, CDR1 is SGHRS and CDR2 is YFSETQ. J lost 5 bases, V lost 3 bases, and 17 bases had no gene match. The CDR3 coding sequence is TGCGCCAGCAGCTCCTTCGAGGGAGGGGTAGGAGAGAACGAGCAGTACTTC. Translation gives CASSSFEGGVGENEQYF.

The CDR3 sequence: CASSVGYRDRVQKLFF. In nucleotides, the CDR3 is TGTGCCAGCAGCGTAGGATACCGGGACAGGGTACAAAAACTGTTTTTT. The chain couples TRBV9 to TRBJ1-4; TRBD1 matches 9 bases. The J segment lost 9 bases and the V segment lost 0 bases, leaving 9 bases of the junction unmatched. This CDR3 has 16 amino acids. Germline CDR1 and CDR2: SGDLS and YYNGEE. The entire variable domain, with the rest obtained from reference TRBV9 and TRBJ1-4, is as follows: DSGVTQTPKHLITATGQRVTLRCSPRSGDLSVYWYQQSLDQGLQFLIQYYNGEERAKGNILERFSAQQFPDLHSELNLSSLELGDSALYFCASSVGYRDRVQKLFFGSGTQLSVL.

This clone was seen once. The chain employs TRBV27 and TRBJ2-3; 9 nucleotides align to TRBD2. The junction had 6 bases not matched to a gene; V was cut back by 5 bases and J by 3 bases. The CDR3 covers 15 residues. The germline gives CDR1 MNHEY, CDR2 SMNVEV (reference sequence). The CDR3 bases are TGTGCCAGCAGTCCCCCCACTAGCGGGACAGATACGCAGTATTTT. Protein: CASSPPTSGTDTQYF.

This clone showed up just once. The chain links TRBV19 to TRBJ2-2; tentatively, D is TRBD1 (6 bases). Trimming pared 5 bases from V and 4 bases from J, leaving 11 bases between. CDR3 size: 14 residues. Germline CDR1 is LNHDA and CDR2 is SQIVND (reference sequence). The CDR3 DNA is TGTGCCAGTAGTTACAGGGTAGGCACCGGGGAGCTGTTTTTT. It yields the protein CASSYRVGTGELFF.

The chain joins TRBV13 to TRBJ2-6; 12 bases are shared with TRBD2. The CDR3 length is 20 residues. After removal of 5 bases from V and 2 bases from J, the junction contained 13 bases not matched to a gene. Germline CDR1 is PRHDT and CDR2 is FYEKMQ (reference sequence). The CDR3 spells CASSRLTRTSGTAGANVLTF. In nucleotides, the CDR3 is TGTGCCAGCAGCCGACTTACCCGGACTAGCGGGACCGCTGGGGCCAACGTCCTGACTTTC. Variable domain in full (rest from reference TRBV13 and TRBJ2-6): AAGVIQSPRHLIKEKRETATLKCYPIPRHDTVYWYQQGPGQDPQFLISFYEKMQSDKGSIPDRFSAQQFSDYHSELNMSSLELGDSALYFCASSRLTRTSGTAGANVLTFGAGSRLTVL.

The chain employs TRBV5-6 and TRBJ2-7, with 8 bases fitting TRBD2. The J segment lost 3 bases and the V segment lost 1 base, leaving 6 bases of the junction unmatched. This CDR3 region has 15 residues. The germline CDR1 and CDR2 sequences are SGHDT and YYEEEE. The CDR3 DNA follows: TGTGCCAGCAGCTTGAGGCTAGCGGGCCGCTACGAGCAGTACTTC. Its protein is CASSLRLAGRYEQYF.

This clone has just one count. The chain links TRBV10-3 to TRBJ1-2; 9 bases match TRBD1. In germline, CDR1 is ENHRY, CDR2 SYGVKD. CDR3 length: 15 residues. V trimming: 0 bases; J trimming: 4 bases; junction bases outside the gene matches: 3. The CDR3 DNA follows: TGTGCCATCAGTGAGTCGACAGGGGGGACCTATGGCTACACCTTC. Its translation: CAISESTGGTYGYTF.

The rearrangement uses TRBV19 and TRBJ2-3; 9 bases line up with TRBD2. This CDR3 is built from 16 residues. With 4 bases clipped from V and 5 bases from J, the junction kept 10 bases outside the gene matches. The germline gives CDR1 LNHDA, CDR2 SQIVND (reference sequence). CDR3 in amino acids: CASSTRSGRSIDTQYF. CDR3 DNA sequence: TGTGCCAGTAGTACCCGCAGCGGGAGGAGTATAGATACGCAGTATTTT.